The 13 T cell receptor beta chains below were found in one sample sequenced in a study of glioma-infiltrating T cells. Using RNA template, CDR3s of TCR alpha and beta were amplified with iRepertoire arm-PCR. TCRdb redid the calling of the multiplex PCR reads with MiXCR, one entry per CDR3 protein. The table has about 200,000 distinct CDR3 sequences, about 31% seen once. Sequenced material: glioma tissue, nonneoplastic brain tissue, or PBMCs (not recorded which). The source is a human donor with low-grade glioma or glioblastoma, undergoing nonglioma brain surgery, or in good health (not recorded which).

There are many counts of this clonotype. The rearrangement joins TRBV7-9 to TRBJ1-4; TRBD1 matches at 8 bases. The germline V gene encodes CDR1 SEHNR and CDR2 FQNEAQ (reference sequence). Germline trimming cut 5 bases from V and 4 bases from J; bases unmatched to any gene: 9. The CDR3 is 16 amino acids. In DNA, the CDR3 is TGTGCCAGCAGCCCAGGTCGGACAGGGCGTAATGAAAAACTGTTTTTT. This codes for CASSPGRTGRNEKLFF.

This clonotype was recorded at least ten times. V gene TRBV4-1 combines with J gene TRBJ1-3; 8 bases agree with TRBD1. CDR1 and CDR2 from the germline V gene are MGHRA and YSYEKL. The ends lost 1 base at V and 7 bases at J; junction bases unmatched: 6. The CDR3 extends over 15 amino acids. For the CDR3, the DNA is TGCGCCAGCAGCCAAGGACAGGGGATGTGGAACACCATATATTTT. Protein sequence: CASSQGQGMWNTIYF.

Concerning this clonotype: One end of the junction is discordant with germline, which a read error may explain. The chain links TRBV28 to TRBJ2-4; D might be TRBD1 or TRBD2, each matching 6 bases. Germline values: CDR1 MDHEN, CDR2 SYDVKM. CDR3 size: 18 residues. The CDR3 DNA sequence: TGTGCCAGCAGTTTAGTTGCGGGACGGGGGCCGGCAAAAAAAATTCAGTACTTC. It codes for CASSLVAGRGPAKKIQYF. Drawing the rest from reference TRBV28 and TRBJ2-4, the complete variable domain is DVKVTQSSRYLVKRTGEKVFLECVQDMDHENMFWYRQDPGLGLRLIYFSYDVKMKEKGDIPEGYSVSREKKERFSLILESASTNQTSMYLCASSLVAGRGPAKKIQYFGAGTRLSVL.

The chain joins TRBV19 to TRBJ2-7, with 8 nucleotides matching TRBD2. This CDR3 region has 13 residues. Germline trimming cut 5 bases from V and 6 bases from J; bases unmatched to any gene: 6. The germline V gene encodes CDR1 LNHDA and CDR2 SQIVND (reference sequence). The CDR3 coding sequence is TGTGCCAGTAGTTCCGGGAGGGGGATCGAGCAGTACTTC. Translated, it gives CASSSGRGIEQYF.

This clonotype was found a few times. V and J are TRBV7-9 and TRBJ1-1; possibly TRBD1 for D (5 bases). The CDR3 covers 15 residues. V lost 5 bases and J lost 5, with 18 bases in between. Germline CDR1 reads SEHNR; CDR2 reads FQNEAQ (reference sequence). This chain's CDR3 is CASSPDRIKGTEAFF. CDR3 DNA sequence: TGTGCCAGCAGCCCTGACAGAATTAAGGGGACTGAAGCTTTCTTT.

In its sample, this clonotype was seen many times. V and J are TRBV20-1 and TRBJ2-7; D is perhaps TRBD2 (6 bases). This CDR3 has 11 residues. Germline V gene data show CDR1 as DFQATT and CDR2 as SNEGSKA (reference sequence). The V and J ends lost 6 bases and 12 bases respectively, with 18 bases between them. The CDR3 DNA reads as TGCAGTGCCCCTACCGGGAGCGTTCGGTACTTC. Translating gives CSAPTGSVRYF.

On this clonotype: Without the conserved terminal phenylalanine or tryptophan, this CDR3 likely stems from a read error. The chain has TRBV12-3 or TRBV12-4 and TRBJ1-2; 10 bases map to TRBD1. The V gene end was trimmed by 5 bases and the J gene end by 3 bases; junction bases not matched to a gene: 3. This CDR3 spans 14 amino acids. CDR3 DNA sequence: TGTGCCAGCAGTACGACAGGGGGCGACTATGGCTACACCCTC. The encoded protein is CASSTTGGDYGYTL.

A remark on this clonotype: An end of the junction differs from the germline gene, which may be a read error. This chain links TRBV6-2 or TRBV6-3 with TRBJ2-7; the D gene is possibly TRBD2 (6 bases). CDR1 is MNHEY, CDR2 SVGEGT, per germline. The CDR3 sequence is 14 residues long. In DNA form, the CDR3 reads TGCGCCAGCCGGAGGGCGGAGCTGTACAACGAGCAGTACTTC. Translating gives CASRRAELYNEQYF.

This clonotype occurred many times. This rearrangement joins TRBV4-3 to TRBJ2-1; D gene uncertain. CDR1 LGHNA and CDR2 YSLEER come from the germline V gene. The CDR3 runs to 15 residues. Trimming stripped 0 bases from V and 4 bases from J, with 10 bases between. The CDR3 DNA sequence: TGCGCCAGCAGCCAAGAGGGAACTGGGTACAATGAGCAGTTCTTC. It encodes CASSQEGTGYNEQFF.

This clonotype was seen many times. The chain links TRBV6-2 or TRBV6-3 to TRBJ2-1, with a tentative D call TRBD1 (5 bases). Germline V lookup: CDR1 MNHEY, CDR2 SVGEGT. Trimming removed 10 bases at V and 4 bases at J, with 11 bases between. This CDR3 contains 12 residues. DNA of the CDR3: TGTGCCAACACCGACAGATACAATGAGCAGTTCTTC. Amino acid sequence: CANTDRYNEQFF.

On this clonotype: A much larger clone differs by one base, so this may be a read error. V and J are TRBV6-1 and TRBJ2-7; a weak D match, TRBD2 (5 bases). V was pared by 7 bases and J by 6 bases, with 10 bases between. The germline CDR1 and CDR2 sequences are MNHNS and SASEGT. The length of the CDR3 is 11 residues. CDR3 DNA sequence: TGTGCCAGCATGGAGGCCGCCGAGCAGTACTTC. This translates into CASMEAAEQYF.

This clonotype was recorded only once. This may be a read error, as it is one base from a much larger clone. CDR3: CASSQPMTRLIVQDTQYF. CDR3 nucleotide sequence: TGCGCCAGCAGCCAACCTATGACACGGTTAATTGTCCAGGATACGCAGTATTTT. The gene calls are TRBV4-1 and TRBJ2-3; D unresolved. The CDR3 spans 18 residues. CDR1 is MGHRA and CDR2 is YSYEKL in the germline V gene. V lost 2 bases and J 6 bases, leaving 24 bases between the germline ends.

This clonotype was counted ten times or more. The CDR3 coding sequence is TGTGCCAGCAGTTATCCAGGTACCCACGAGCAGTACTTC. Translating gives CASSYPGTHEQYF. The chain links TRBV28 to TRBJ2-7; the D is unclear. V lost 4 bases and J 5 bases, leaving 12 bases between the germline ends. This CDR3 contains 13 residues. Germline CDR1 and CDR2: MDHEN and SYDVKM.